This T cell receptor beta chain was found in a study of T cell responses to AZD1222 COVID-19 vaccine. Comment on this clone: Its specificity is unknown.

Whole-study findings and limits: None of the repertoires were sampled until the peak T cell response had passed. Elevations in Spike-specific TCR breadth and depth followed administration of two AZD1222 doses.

The repertoire was sequenced with immunoSEQ multiplex PCR; TCRdb's copy has only in-frame clones and lacks some. Of some 130,000 clones in the sample, just over 90% were seen once. The receptor was derived from an adult in good health. This sample comprised peripheral blood, obtained on day 0 of AZD1222 vaccination.

CDR3 protein: CASRVGTDYGYTF. CDR3 nucleotide sequence: TGCGCCAGCAGAGTCGGGACGGACTATGGCTACACCTTC. This sequence joins TRBV5-1 and TRBJ1-2; possible D gene TRBD1, 5 bases. V was shortened by 5 bases and J by 3 bases, with 11 bases between the two germline ends. The CDR3 is made up of 13 amino acids. CDR1 is SGHRS and CDR2 is YFSETQ in the germline V gene.